Shown below are 23 T cell receptor beta chains from a single sample sequenced in a study of T cell repertoires in cytomegalovirus infection. TCRdb fed the reads into MiXCR, producing one record per CDR3 protein. The data hold approximately 500,000 distinct CDR3 sequences, with 15% to 20% observed a single time. Sequencing was performed on CD8+ T cells from PBMCs. These receptors originate from a human donor in good health (CMV status not recorded). Some clones in this sample may be carry-over from other donors' samples.

This clonotype was observed many times. The chain is built from TRBV7-9 and TRBJ2-1; D is unresolved. Looked up from germline, CDR1 is SEHNR and CDR2 is FQNEAQ (reference sequence). This CDR3 is built from 13 residues. Trimming removed 3 bases from V and 5 bases from J, with 8 bases in between. The CDR3 DNA follows: TGTGCCAGCAGCTTCGGACGGGACAATGAGCAGTTCTTC. Its translation is CASSFGRDNEQFF.

Only a few counts were recorded for this clonotype. V and J are TRBV13 and TRBJ2-5; the match to TRBD2 covers 10 bases. The germline V gene encodes CDR1 PRHDT and CDR2 FYEKMQ (reference sequence). The trim removed 6 bases at V and 3 bases at J, leaving 10 bases unmatched. The CDR3 is 16 residues long. CDR3 bases: TGTGCCAGCAGATTGGCTAGCGGGAGTTATAAAGAGACCCAGTACTTC. Translating gives CASRLASGSYKETQYF.

This clonotype was detected many times. This chain uses TRBV27 with TRBJ2-1; 8 bases agree with TRBD1. CDR1 MNHEY and CDR2 SMNVEV come from the germline V gene (reference sequence). This CDR3 region has 13 residues. V lost 7 bases and J lost 5; bases outside the gene matches: 4. The CDR3 sequence: CASTYRGDNEQFF. CDR3 coding DNA: TGTGCCAGCACCTACAGGGGGGACAATGAGCAGTTCTTC.

This clonotype was detected ten times or more. The rearrangement uses TRBV7-9 and TRBJ2-7; D unresolved. This CDR3 contains 14 residues. The V end lost 4 bases, the J end lost 2 bases, and 12 bases lay between the germline ends. Looked up from germline, CDR1 is SEHNR and CDR2 is FQNEAQ (reference sequence). CDR3 sequence: CASSSRAVTYEQYF. CDR3 DNA: TGTGCCAGCAGCTCCCGGGCAGTAACCTACGAGCAGTACTTC.

This sequence joins TRBV19 and TRBJ2-3; D remains unclear. The germline gives CDR1 LNHDA, CDR2 SQIVND (reference sequence). This CDR3 contains 15 residues. Trimming shortened V by 3 bases and J by 0 bases, and 10 bases separated the two germline ends. CDR3 residues: CASSIQGGSTDTQYF. The DNA of the CDR3 is TGTGCCAGTAGTATCCAAGGCGGAAGCACAGATACGCAGTATTTT.

This clonotype has at least ten counts. The gene calls are TRBV11-2 and TRBJ2-7; tentative D call: TRBD1 (8 bases). CDR1 SGHAT and CDR2 FQNNGV come from the germline V gene. This CDR3 region has 16 residues. Trimming took off 1 base at V and 2 bases at J, with 15 bases between the two ends. DNA for the CDR3: TGTGCCAGCAGCTTAGGACACAGGGGGGGCACCTACGAGCAGTACTTC. Translated: CASSLGHRGGTYEQYF.

The table lists this clonotype with many counts. The chain combines TRBV7-9 with TRBJ1-2; D possibly corresponds to TRBD1 (5 bases). The CDR3 covers 15 residues. CDR1 SEHNR and CDR2 FQNEAQ come from the germline V gene (reference sequence). Trimming stripped 0 bases from V and 2 bases from J, with 10 bases between. DNA for the CDR3: TGTGCCAGCAGCTTAGCGGTTAGGGGAAACTATGGCTACACCTTC. Translated: CASSLAVRGNYGYTF.

In this sample, this clonotype turned up a few times. The chain employs TRBV27 and TRBJ1-5, with D unresolved. Germline V gives CDR1 MNHEY, CDR2 SMNVEV (reference sequence). Trimming pared 5 bases from V and 0 bases from J, leaving 11 bases between. This CDR3 is 15 amino acids long. CDR3 sequence: CASSIQAYSNQPQHF. The CDR3 bases are TGTGCCAGCAGTATTCAGGCGTATAGCAATCAGCCCCAGCATTTT.

This clonotype was observed a handful of times. The rearrangement uses TRBV27 and TRBJ1-5; possible D gene TRBD1, 5 bases. This CDR3 contains 14 residues. V lost 0 bases to trimming and J lost 6 bases, with 9 bases between them. CDR1 MNHEY and CDR2 SMNVEV come from the germline V gene (reference sequence). Here the CDR3 reads CASSLSSGFQPQHF. CDR3 nucleotide sequence: TGTGCCAGCAGTTTATCTTCAGGGTTTCAGCCCCAGCATTTT.

The chain couples TRBV28 to TRBJ2-7; tentatively, D is TRBD1 or TRBD2 (5 bases each). Between the trimmed V and J ends, which lost 6 bases and 5 bases, there was a span of 20 bases. The length of the CDR3 is 15 residues. Germline V CDR1 and CDR2: MDHEN, SYDVKM. The CDR3 DNA follows: TGTGCCAGCAGAAAACTCAACGAGGGGTGGGACGAGCAGTACTTC. Its translation is CASRKLNEGWDEQYF. The full variable domain, with the rest looked up from reference TRBV28 and TRBJ2-7, is DVKVTQSSRYLVKRTGEKVFLECVQDMDHENMFWYRQDPGLGLRLIYFSYDVKMKEKGDIPEGYSVSREKKERFSLILESASTNQTSMYLCASRKLNEGWDEQYFGPGTRLTVT.

The chain carries TRBV2 and TRBJ1-5; 9 positions match TRBD1. Per the germline V gene, CDR1 is SNHLY and CDR2 is FYNNEI. V dropped 4 bases and J dropped 3; count of bases not matched to a gene: 10. The CDR3 is made up of 17 amino acids. CDR3 in DNA: TGTGCCAGCAGTGTGTATTTTGGGACAGGGTCCAATCAGCCCCAGCATTTT. It translates to CASSVYFGTGSNQPQHF.

This clonotype was observed a handful of times. The chain has TRBV5-6 and TRBJ2-6; 7 positions match TRBD1. With 4 bases clipped from V and 0 bases from J, the junction kept 13 bases outside the gene matches. The germline V gene encodes CDR1 SGHDT and CDR2 YYEEEE. The CDR3 has 19 amino acids. The CDR3 sequence is CASSPSTGTAFSGANVLTF. In DNA form, the CDR3 reads TGTGCCAGCAGCCCGAGTACCGGGACAGCCTTCTCTGGGGCCAACGTCCTGACTTTC.

The sample holds many counts of this clonotype. The CDR3 coding sequence is TGTGCCAGCAGCTTAAGGTCCGGGATTGACGAAAAACTGTTTTTT. The encoded protein is CASSLRSGIDEKLFF. The chain couples TRBV7-2 to TRBJ1-4; D remains unclear. Per the germline V gene, CDR1 is SGHTA and CDR2 is FQGNSA. V was cut by 2 bases and J by 8 bases, with 15 bases left in between. The CDR3 totals 15 residues.

The sample holds many counts of this clonotype. V is TRBV12-3 or TRBV12-4 and J is TRBJ2-1, with 9 bases fitting TRBD1. V lost 6 bases and J lost 5; bases outside the gene matches: 11. The CDR3 runs to 16 residues. CDR3 residues: CASSLPGQGYHNEQFF. CDR3 bases: TGTGCCAGCAGCTTACCGGGACAGGGATACCACAATGAGCAGTTCTTC.

The chain recombines TRBV24-1 with TRBJ2-3, with 10 nucleotides matching TRBD2. There are 16 residues in the CDR3. The V segment lost 5 bases and the J segment 5 bases; nucleotides outside the gene matches: 9. Per germline, CDR1 KGHDR and CDR2 SFDVKD. CDR3 sequence: CATSGGLASGRDTQYF. The CDR3 coding sequence is TGTGCCACCAGTGGGGGACTAGCGTCTGGTAGAGATACGCAGTATTTT.

The chain links TRBV20-1 to TRBJ2-3; D is undetermined. CDR3 length: 15 residues. The germline V gene encodes CDR1 DFQATT and CDR2 SNEGSKA (reference sequence). The germline V and J ends were trimmed by 0 bases and 0 bases, with 10 bases remaining between them. The chain's CDR3 is CSARDGGFSTDTQYF. DNA of the CDR3: TGCAGTGCTAGAGATGGTGGGTTCAGCACAGATACGCAGTATTTT.

This clonotype was recorded at least ten times. The V and J genes are TRBV12-5 and TRBJ2-1; 7 positions agree with TRBD2. CDR1 and CDR2 (germline): LGHNT, FRNRAP. The V gene end was trimmed by 3 bases and the J gene end by 2 bases; junction bases not matched to a gene: 22. The CDR3 has 21 residues. CDR3 sequence: CASGFHVWRERKENAYNEQFF. The CDR3 nucleotides are TGTGCTAGTGGTTTTCATGTATGGCGGGAGAGGAAGGAGAATGCCTACAATGAGCAGTTCTTC.

This clonotype was counted only a few times. This chain links TRBV9 with TRBJ1-1; 8 bases match TRBD1. This CDR3 has 16 residues. Germline-derived CDR1 and CDR2 are SGDLS and YYNGEE. Trimming took 4 bases from V and 1 from J; bases not matched to a gene: 9. The CDR3 nucleotides are TGTGCCAGCAGCTCCGACAGGGGACCCGCGAACACTGAAGCTTTCTTT. This gives the protein CASSSDRGPANTEAFF. The full variable domain, completed using reference TRBV9 and TRBJ1-1, is DSGVTQTPKHLITATGQRVTLRCSPRSGDLSVYWYQQSLDQGLQFLIQYYNGEERAKGNILERFSAQQFPDLHSELNLSSLELGDSALYFCASSSDRGPANTEAFFGQGTRLTVV.

The chain is built from TRBV4-1 and TRBJ2-3; 10 nucleotides align to TRBD2. Germline V CDR1 and CDR2: MGHRA, YSYEKL. The CDR3 is 19 residues long. With V trimmed by 4 bases and J by 4 bases, 17 bases remained unmatched. The CDR3 DNA sequence: TGCGCCAGCAGCCCCCGTTATGGGAGCGGGGGGGCGGGGGCAGATACGCAGTATTTT. Its protein product is CASSPRYGSGGAGADTQYF.

This clonotype showed up many times. The rearrangement links TRBV12-3 or TRBV12-4 to TRBJ2-3; 10 bases are shared with TRBD2. V shed 3 bases, J shed 5 bases, and the junction held 11 bases outside the gene matches. The CDR3 consists of 17 residues. CDR3 DNA sequence: TGTGCCAGCAGTTTTTCAGGGGAGCGGGGGGGAGAAGATACGCAGTATTTT. Residues: CASSFSGERGGEDTQYF.

This clonotype was counted ten times or more. This sequence joins TRBV6-1 and TRBJ2-4, with D hard to call. There are 19 residues in the CDR3. Germline V CDR1 and CDR2: MNHNS, SASEGT. Trimming removed 3 bases at V and 0 bases at J, with 21 bases between. This CDR3 is CASSDPPGALTLAKNIQYF. CDR3 coding DNA: TGTGCCAGCAGTGATCCCCCCGGCGCACTAACCCTAGCCAAAAACATTCAGTACTTC.

This chain links TRBV3-1 with TRBJ2-3, with 7 bases identical to TRBD2. The CDR3 consists of 18 residues. CDR1 and CDR2 (germline): LGHDT, YNNKEL (reference sequence). The V gene end was trimmed by 6 bases and the J gene end by 5 bases; junction bases not matched to a gene: 20. The CDR3 loop is CASSDRRGRTSYGDTQYF. CDR3 coding DNA: TGTGCCAGCAGTGACAGAAGGGGAAGGACTAGTTATGGAGATACGCAGTATTTT.

CDR3 amino acids: CASISGGQGFYEQYF. CDR3 nucleotides: TGCGCCAGCATCTCCGGAGGACAGGGTTTCTACGAGCAGTACTTC. The V gene is TRBV10-2, the J gene TRBJ2-7; TRBD1 aligns across 8 bases. Germline CDR1 is WSHSY and CDR2 is SAAADI. V was clipped by 7 bases and J by 3 bases; unmatched bases: 11. The CDR3 extends over 15 amino acids.